This TCR beta chain was identified during a study of identical twins. This clonotype was seen repeatedly, ten times or more. Its antigen is still unknown. Study results and caveats: Beta out-of-frame sequences showed weaker excess sharing between twins. Cross-sectional statistical analysis was relied on for the conclusions, without the same donors being followed.

TCRdb fed the 5' RACE reads into MiXCR, producing one record per CDR3 protein. Of around 570,000 distinct CDR3 sequences listed, approximately 10% are singletons. These same data were also listed under a study on yellow fever vaccine responses in identical twins.

The sample consisted of PBMCs. The TCR was taken from a woman aged 18-29 years in good health.

This CDR3 reads CASASGAYEQYF. CDR3 bases: TGCGCCAGCGCATCTGGAGCCTACGAGCAGTACTTC. This rearrangement joins TRBV5-1 to TRBJ2-7, with D hard to call. With 7 bases removed from V and 2 bases from J, the gap between germline ends came to 10 bases. The length of the CDR3 is 12 residues. Germline V gene lookup returns CDR1 SGHRS and CDR2 YFSETQ.